This record looks at one T cell receptor beta chain sequence and its context. Its antigen is unknown. The data were obtained in a study of identical twins. Findings and limits, study-wide: Zero-insertion analyses could be partly confounded by invariant MAIT and iNKT cells. It was cross-sectional statistical analysis, not following the same donors, that the conclusions relied on.

In every case, the donor was a healthy Caucasian. This CDR3 has 16 amino acids. Looked up from germline, CDR1 is SQVTM and CDR2 is ANQGSEA. The germline V and J ends were trimmed by 4 bases and 2 bases, with 15 bases remaining between them. Unique molecular identifiers were present on the cDNA, and a universal primer site came from template switching. MiXCR, applied by TCRdb to the 5' RACE reads, yields one record per CDR3 protein. Of a few hundred thousand distinct CDR3 sequences in the sample, approximately 10% are singletons; the top ten hold more than 8%. This receptor was obtained from a woman in her fifties or sixties in good health. This chain connects TRBV29-1 to TRBJ2-6, with D possibly TRBD1 on 5 matching bases. Specimen: naive T cells sorted from blood. The CDR3 loop is CSVGGLVRAGANVLTF. As DNA, the CDR3 is TGCAGCGTTGGAGGTCTTGTCAGGGCTGGGGCCAACGTCCTGACTTTC.